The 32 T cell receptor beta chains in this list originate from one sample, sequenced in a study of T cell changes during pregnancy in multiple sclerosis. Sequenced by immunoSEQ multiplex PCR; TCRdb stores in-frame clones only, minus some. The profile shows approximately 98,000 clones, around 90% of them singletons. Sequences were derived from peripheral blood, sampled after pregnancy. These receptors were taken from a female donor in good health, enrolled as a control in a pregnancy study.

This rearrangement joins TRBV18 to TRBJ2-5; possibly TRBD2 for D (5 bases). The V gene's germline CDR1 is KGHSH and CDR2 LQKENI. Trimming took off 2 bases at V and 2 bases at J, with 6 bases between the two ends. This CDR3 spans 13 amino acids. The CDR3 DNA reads TGTGCCAGCTCACCAGAGGGTCAAGAGACCCAGTACTTC. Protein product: CASSPEGQETQYF.

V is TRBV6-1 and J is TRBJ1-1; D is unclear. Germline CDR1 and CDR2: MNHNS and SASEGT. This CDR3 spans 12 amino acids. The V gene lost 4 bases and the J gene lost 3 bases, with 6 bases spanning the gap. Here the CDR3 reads CASSASHTEAFF. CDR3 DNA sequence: TGTGCCAGCAGTGCGAGCCACACTGAAGCTTTCTTT.

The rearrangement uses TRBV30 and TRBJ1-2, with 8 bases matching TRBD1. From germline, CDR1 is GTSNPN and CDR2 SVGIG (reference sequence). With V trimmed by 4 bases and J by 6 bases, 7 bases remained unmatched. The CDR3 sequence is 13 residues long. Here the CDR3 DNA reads TGTGCCTGGACCGCAGGACAGGGAAATGGCTACACCTTC. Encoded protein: CAWTAGQGNGYTF.

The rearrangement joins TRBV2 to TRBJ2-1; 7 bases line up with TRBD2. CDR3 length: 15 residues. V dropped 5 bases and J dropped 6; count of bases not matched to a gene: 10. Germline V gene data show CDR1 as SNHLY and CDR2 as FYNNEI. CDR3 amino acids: CASSWGGTGGNEQFF. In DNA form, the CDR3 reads TGTGCCAGCAGTTGGGGAGGAACGGGGGGCAATGAGCAGTTCTTC.

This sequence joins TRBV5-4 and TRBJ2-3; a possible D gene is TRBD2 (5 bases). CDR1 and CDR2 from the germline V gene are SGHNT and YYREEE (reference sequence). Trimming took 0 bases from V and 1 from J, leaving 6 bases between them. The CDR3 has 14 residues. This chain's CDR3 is CASSLAGGTDTQYF. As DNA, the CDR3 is TGTGCCAGCAGCTTGGCCGGGGGCACAGATACGCAGTATTTT.

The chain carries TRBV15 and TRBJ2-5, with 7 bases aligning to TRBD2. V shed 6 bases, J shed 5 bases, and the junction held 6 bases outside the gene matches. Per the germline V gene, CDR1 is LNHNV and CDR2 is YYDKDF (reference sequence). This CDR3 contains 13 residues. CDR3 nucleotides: TGTGCCACCAGACTAGCGTCCGGGGAGACCCAGTACTTC. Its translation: CATRLASGETQYF.

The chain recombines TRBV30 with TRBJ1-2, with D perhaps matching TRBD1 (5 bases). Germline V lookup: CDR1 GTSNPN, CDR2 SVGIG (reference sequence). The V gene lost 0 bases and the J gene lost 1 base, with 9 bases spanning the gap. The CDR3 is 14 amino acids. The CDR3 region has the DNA TGTGCCTGGAGTGTACGGGGGTTTAACTATGGCTACACCTTC. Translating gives CAWSVRGFNYGYTF.

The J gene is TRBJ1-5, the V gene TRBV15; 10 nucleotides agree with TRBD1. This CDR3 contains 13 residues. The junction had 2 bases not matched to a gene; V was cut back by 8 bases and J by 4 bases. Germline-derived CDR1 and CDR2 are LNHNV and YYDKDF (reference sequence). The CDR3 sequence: CATSGQGNQPQHF. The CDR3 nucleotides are TGTGCCACCTCGGGACAGGGGAATCAGCCCCAGCATTTT.

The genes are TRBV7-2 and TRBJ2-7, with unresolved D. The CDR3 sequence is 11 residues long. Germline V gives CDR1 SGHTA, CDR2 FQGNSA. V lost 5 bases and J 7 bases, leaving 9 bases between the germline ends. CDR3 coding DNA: TGTGCCAGCAGCGTCCGCGAAGAGCAGTACTTC. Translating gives CASSVREEQYF.

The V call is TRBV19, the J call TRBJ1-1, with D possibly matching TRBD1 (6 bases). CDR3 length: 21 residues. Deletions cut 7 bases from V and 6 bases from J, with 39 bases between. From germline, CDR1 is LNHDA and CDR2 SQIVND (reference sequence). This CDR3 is CASTRGLWGRAPQRAQSEAFF. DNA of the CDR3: TGTGCCAGTACCAGAGGTCTATGGGGGCGGGCCCCCCAGAGGGCTCAATCTGAAGCTTTCTTT.

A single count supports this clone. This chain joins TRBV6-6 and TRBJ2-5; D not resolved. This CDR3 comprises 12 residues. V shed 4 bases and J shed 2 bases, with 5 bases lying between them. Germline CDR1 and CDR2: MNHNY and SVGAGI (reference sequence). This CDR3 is CASSWSQETQYF. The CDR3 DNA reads TGTGCCAGCAGTTGGAGTCAAGAGACCCAGTACTTC.

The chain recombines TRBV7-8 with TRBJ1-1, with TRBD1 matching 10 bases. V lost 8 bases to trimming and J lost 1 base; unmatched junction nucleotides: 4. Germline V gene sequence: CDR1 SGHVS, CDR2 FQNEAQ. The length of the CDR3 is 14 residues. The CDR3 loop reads CASDRGQGNTEAFF. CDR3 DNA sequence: TGTGCCAGCGACAGGGGGCAGGGGAACACTGAAGCTTTCTTT.

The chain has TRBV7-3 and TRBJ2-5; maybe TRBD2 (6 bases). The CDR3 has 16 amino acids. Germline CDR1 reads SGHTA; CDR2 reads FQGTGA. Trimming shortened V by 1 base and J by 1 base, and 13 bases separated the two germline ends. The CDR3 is CASSLKGLASQETQYF. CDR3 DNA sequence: TGTGCCAGCAGCTTAAAGGGGCTAGCGAGCCAAGAGACCCAGTACTTC.

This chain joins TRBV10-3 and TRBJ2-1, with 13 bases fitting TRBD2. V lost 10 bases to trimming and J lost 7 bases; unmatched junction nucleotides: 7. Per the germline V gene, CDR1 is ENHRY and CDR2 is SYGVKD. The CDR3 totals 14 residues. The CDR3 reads CATEVLAGGNEQFF. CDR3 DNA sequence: TGTGCCACCGAAGTACTAGCGGGGGGGAATGAGCAGTTCTTC.

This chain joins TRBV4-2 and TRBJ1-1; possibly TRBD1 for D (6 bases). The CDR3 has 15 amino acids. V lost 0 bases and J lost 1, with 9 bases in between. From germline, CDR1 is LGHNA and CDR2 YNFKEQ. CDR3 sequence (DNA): TGTGCCAGCAGCCAAGAGACAGGAGCGAACACTGAAGCTTTCTTT. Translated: CASSQETGANTEAFF.

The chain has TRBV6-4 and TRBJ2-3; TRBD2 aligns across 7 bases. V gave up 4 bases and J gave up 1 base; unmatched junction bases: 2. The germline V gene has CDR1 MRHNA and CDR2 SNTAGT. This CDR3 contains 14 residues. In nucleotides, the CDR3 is TGTGCCAGCAGTGGCAGCGGGGGCACAGATACGCAGTATTTT. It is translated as CASSGSGGTDTQYF.

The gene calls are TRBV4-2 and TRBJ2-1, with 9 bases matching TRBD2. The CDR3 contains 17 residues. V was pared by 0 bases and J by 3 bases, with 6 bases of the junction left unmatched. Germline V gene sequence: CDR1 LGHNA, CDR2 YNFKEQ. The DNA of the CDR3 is TGTGCCAGCAGCCAAGATGTAGCGGGAGTCCGCTACAATGAGCAGTTCTTC. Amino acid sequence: CASSQDVAGVRYNEQFF.

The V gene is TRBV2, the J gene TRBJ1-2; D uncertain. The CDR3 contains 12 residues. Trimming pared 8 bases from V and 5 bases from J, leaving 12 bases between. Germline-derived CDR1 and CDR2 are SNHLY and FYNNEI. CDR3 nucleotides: TGTGCCAGCGAACTAGGCATTTATGGCTACACCTTC. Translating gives CASELGIYGYTF.

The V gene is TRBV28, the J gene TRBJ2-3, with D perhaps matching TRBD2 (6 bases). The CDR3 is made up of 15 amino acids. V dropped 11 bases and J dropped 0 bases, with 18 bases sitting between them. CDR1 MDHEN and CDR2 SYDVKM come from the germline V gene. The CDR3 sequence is CASQRAASSTDTQYF. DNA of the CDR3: TGTGCCTCCCAGCGGGCGGCTTCTAGCACAGATACGCAGTATTTT.

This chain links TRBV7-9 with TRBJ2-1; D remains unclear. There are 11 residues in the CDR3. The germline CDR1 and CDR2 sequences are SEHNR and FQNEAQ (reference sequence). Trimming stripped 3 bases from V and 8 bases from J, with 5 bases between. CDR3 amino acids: CASSFFDEQFF. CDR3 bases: TGTGCCAGCAGCTTTTTCGATGAGCAGTTCTTC. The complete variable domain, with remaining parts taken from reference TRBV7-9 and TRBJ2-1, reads DTGVSQNPRHKITKRGQNVTFRCDPISEHNRLYWYRQTLGQGPEFLTYFQNEAQLEKSRLLSDRFSAERPKGSFSTLEIQRTEQGDSAMYLCASSFFDEQFFGPGTRLTVL.

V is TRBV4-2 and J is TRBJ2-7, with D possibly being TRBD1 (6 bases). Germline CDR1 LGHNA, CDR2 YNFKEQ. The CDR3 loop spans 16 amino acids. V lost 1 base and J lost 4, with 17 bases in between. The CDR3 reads CASSQVGATGRYEQYF. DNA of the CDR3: TGTGCCAGCAGCCAAGTGGGTGCGACAGGCCGATACGAGCAGTACTTC.

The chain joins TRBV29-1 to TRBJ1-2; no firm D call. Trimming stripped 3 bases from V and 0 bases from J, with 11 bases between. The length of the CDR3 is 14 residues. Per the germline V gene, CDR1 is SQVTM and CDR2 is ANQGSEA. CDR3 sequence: CSVEEDGTNYGYTF. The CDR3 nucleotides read TGCAGCGTTGAGGAGGACGGCACTAACTATGGCTACACCTTC. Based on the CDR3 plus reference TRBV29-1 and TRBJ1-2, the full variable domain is SAVISQKPSRDICQRGTSLTIQCQVDSQVTMMFWYRQQPGQSLTLIATANQGSEATYESGFVIDKFPISRPNLTFSTLTVSNMSPEDSSIYLCSVEEDGTNYGYTFGSGTRLTVV.

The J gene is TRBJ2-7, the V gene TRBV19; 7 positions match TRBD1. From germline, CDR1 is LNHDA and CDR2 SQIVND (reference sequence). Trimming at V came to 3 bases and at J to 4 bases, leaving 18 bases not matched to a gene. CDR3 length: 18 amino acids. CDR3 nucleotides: TGTGCCAGTAGTATGAAGGGACAGACTTTCCCGCGGGCATACGAGCAGTACTTC. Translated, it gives CASSMKGQTFPRAYEQYF.

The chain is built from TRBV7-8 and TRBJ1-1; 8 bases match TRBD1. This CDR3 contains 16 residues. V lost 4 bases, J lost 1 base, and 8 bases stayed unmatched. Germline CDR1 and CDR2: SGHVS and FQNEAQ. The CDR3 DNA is TGTGCCAGCAGCTCAACGACAGGGGTGGAGAACACTGAAGCTTTCTTT. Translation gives CASSSTTGVENTEAFF.

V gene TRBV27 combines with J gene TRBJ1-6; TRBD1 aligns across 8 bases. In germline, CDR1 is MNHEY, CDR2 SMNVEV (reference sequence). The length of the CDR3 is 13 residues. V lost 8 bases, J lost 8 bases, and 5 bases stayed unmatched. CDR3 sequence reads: CASRPGGDSPLHF. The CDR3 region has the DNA TGTGCCAGCCGCCCAGGGGGCGATTCACCCCTCCACTTT.

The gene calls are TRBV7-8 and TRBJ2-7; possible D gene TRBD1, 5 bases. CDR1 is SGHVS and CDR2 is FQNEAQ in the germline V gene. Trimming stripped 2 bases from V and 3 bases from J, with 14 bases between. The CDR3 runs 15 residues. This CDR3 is CASSLYMGLIYEQYF. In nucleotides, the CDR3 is TGTGCCAGCAGCTTATATATGGGGCTGATCTACGAGCAGTACTTC.

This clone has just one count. The CDR3 loop is CASSFSSSGQETQYF. CDR3 nucleotide sequence: TGTGCCAGCAGTTTTTCCTCTAGCGGCCAAGAGACCCAGTACTTC. This sequence joins TRBV28 and TRBJ2-5, with 7 positions matching TRBD2. J gave up 1 base and V 3 bases, and 5 bases lay outside the gene matches. The CDR3 spans 15 residues. Germline CDR1 MDHEN, CDR2 SYDVKM. Full variable domain (missing parts from reference TRBV28 and TRBJ2-5): DVKVTQSSRYLVKRTGEKVFLECVQDMDHENMFWYRQDPGLGLRLIYFSYDVKMKEKGDIPEGYSVSREKKERFSLILESASTNQTSMYLCASSFSSSGQETQYFGPGTRLLVL.

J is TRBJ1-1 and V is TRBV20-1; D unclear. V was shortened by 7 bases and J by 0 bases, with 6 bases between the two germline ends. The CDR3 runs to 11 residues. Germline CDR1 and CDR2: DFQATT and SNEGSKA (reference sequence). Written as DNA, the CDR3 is TGCAGTGGTAATTTGAACACTGAAGCTTTCTTT. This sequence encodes CSGNLNTEAFF.

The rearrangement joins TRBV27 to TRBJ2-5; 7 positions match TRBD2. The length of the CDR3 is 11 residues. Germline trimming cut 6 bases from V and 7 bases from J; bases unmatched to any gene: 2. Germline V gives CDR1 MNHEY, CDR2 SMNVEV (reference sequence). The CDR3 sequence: CASSWGGTQYF. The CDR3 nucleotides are TGTGCCAGCAGCTGGGGGGGGACCCAGTACTTC.

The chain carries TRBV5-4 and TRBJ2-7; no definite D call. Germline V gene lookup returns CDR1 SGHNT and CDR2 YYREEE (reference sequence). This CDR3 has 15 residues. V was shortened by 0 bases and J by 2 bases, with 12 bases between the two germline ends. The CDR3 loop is CASSLVAAGPYEQYF. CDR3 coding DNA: TGTGCCAGCAGCTTGGTGGCAGCAGGCCCCTACGAGCAGTACTTC.

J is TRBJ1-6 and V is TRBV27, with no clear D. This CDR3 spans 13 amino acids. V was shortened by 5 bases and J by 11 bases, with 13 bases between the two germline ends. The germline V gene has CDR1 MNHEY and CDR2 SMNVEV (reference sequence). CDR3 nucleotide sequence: TGTGCCAGCAGTAGTACCAGATTGACACCCCTCCACTTT. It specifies CASSSTRLTPLHF.

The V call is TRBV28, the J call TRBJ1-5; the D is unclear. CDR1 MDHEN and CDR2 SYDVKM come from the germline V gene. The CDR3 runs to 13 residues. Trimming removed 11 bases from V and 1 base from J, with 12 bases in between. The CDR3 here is CAARGPSNQPQHF. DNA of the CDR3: TGTGCCGCCCGGGGTCCGAGCAATCAGCCCCAGCATTTT.